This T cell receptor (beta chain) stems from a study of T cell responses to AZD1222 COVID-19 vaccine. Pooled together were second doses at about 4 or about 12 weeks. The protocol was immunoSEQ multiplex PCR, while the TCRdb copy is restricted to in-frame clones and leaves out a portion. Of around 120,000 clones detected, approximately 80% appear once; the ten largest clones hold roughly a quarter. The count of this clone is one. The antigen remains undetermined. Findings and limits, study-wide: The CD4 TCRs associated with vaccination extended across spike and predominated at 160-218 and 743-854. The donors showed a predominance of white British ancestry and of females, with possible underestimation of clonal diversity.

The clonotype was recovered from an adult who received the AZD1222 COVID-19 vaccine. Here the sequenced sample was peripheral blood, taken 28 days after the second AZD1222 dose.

The CDR3 DNA reads as TGTGCCTGGAGTATGACTAGCGGGGAAGATGAGCAGTTCTTC. Protein: CAWSMTSGEDEQFF. V gene TRBV30 combines with J gene TRBJ2-1; 11 nucleotides agree with TRBD2. The CDR3 spans 14 residues. The germline gives CDR1 GTSNPN, CDR2 SVGIG (reference sequence). Germline trimming cut 2 bases from V and 8 bases from J; bases unmatched to any gene: 5.